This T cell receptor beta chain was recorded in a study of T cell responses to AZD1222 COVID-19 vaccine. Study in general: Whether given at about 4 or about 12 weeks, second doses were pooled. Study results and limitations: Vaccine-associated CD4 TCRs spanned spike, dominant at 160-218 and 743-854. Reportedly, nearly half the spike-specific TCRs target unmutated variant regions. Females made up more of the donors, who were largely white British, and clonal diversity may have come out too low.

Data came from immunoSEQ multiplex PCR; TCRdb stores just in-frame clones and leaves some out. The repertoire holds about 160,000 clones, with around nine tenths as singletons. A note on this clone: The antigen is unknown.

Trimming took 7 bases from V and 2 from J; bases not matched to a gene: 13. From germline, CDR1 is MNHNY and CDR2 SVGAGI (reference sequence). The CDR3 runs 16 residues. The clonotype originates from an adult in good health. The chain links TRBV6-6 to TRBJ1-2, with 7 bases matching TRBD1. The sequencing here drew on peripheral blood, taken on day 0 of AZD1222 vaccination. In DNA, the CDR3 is TGTGCCAGCAACCCCCCGGGGCAGGGGGACAACTATGGCTACACCTTC. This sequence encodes CASNPPGQGDNYGYTF.